Listed here are 14 T cell receptor beta chains from one sample, sequenced in a study of T cell repertoires in cytomegalovirus infection. TCRdb redid the calling of the reads with MiXCR, one entry per CDR3 protein. The repertoire holds around 740,000 distinct CDR3 sequences, less than 40% seen once, with roughly 2.9% in the top ten. The sample was PBMCs. The receptors were sampled from a human donor in good health (CMV status not recorded). Some clones in this sample may be carry-over from other donors' samples.

This clonotype was detected ten times or more. V usage is TRBV7-2 and J usage is TRBJ2-3; D is unclear. This CDR3 is 14 amino acids long. Trimming took off 1 base at V and 5 bases at J, with 10 bases between the two ends. Per germline, CDR1 SGHTA and CDR2 FQGNSA. The CDR3 nucleotides are TGTGCCAGCAGCTTAGAAGTGATGGGAGATACGCAGTATTTT. Amino acid sequence: CASSLEVMGDTQYF.

The chain carries TRBV5-6 and TRBJ1-2; weak D call: TRBD1 (5 bases). The CDR3 length is 16 residues. Germline loops: CDR1 SGHDT, CDR2 YYEEEE. Trimming pared 0 bases from V and 0 bases from J, leaving 12 bases between. The CDR3 coding sequence is TGTGCCAGCAGCTTGGTAACAGGCCCTACTAACTATGGCTACACCTTC. Residues: CASSLVTGPTNYGYTF.

This clonotype was seen at least ten times. The chain links TRBV19 to TRBJ1-5; a possible D gene is TRBD1 (6 bases). Germline CDR1 is LNHDA and CDR2 is SQIVND (reference sequence). The CDR3 has 11 residues. The V end was cut by 9 bases, the J end by 13 bases, with 16 bases between. The CDR3 DNA reads TGTGCCAGCGCCGAAGACAGGTCACAGCATTTT. As protein: CASAEDRSQHF.

This clonotype was recorded at least ten times. This sequence joins TRBV7-2 and TRBJ1-2, with 9 nucleotides matching TRBD1. CDR1 is SGHTA, CDR2 FQGNSA, per germline. The junction had 9 bases not matched to a gene; V was cut back by 3 bases and J by 7 bases. The CDR3 extends over 15 amino acids. In nucleotides, the CDR3 is TGTGCCAGCAGCTTTGAGGACAGGGGATATCGTGGCTACACCTTC. This sequence encodes CASSFEDRGYRGYTF.

Regarding this clonotype: This may stem from a read error, because a much larger clone lies one nucleotide away. The chain recombines TRBV7-2 with TRBJ2-1, with a tentative D call TRBD2 (7 bases). From germline, CDR1 is SGHTA and CDR2 FQGNSA. This CDR3 region has 18 residues. Trimming left V 4 bases short and J 9 bases short, with 28 bases between. CDR3 DNA sequence: TGTGCCAGCAGCTCAAGGGGGTGGGGGGGGGGCACCTACGGTGAGCAGTTCTTC. Protein sequence: CASSSRGWGGGTYGEQFF. Using reference TRBV7-2 and TRBJ2-1 for the parts outside the CDR3, the full variable domain is GAGVSQSPSNKVTEKGKDVELRCDPISGHTALYWYRQSLGQGLEFLIYFQGNSAPDKSGLPSDRFSAERTGGSVSTLTIQRTQQEDSAVYLCASSSRGWGGGTYGEQFFGPGTRLTVL.

Comment on this clonotype: Germline is not matched at one junction end, which may reflect a read error. The V call is TRBV5-6, the J call TRBJ1-5, with D possibly being TRBD1 (6 bases). This CDR3 is built from 16 residues. Germline values: CDR1 SGHDT, CDR2 YYEEEE. In nucleotides, the CDR3 is TGTGCCAGCAGCCGTAGGGGGGCGTATAGCAATCAGCCCCCGCATTTT. Its translation is CASSRRGAYSNQPPHF.

The chain is built from TRBV20-1 and TRBJ2-1, with D hard to call. Deletions cut 2 bases from V and 8 bases from J, with 10 bases between. The V gene's germline CDR1 is DFQATT and CDR2 SNEGSKA (reference sequence). The CDR3 extends over 12 amino acids. CDR3 amino acids: CSARLGPDEQFF. CDR3 sequence (DNA): TGCAGTGCTAGACTAGGTCCGGATGAGCAGTTCTTC.

V gene TRBV7-9 combines with J gene TRBJ2-3; 9 nucleotides align to TRBD2. J lost 2 bases, V lost 6 bases, and 9 bases had no gene match. There are 16 residues in the CDR3. Germline values: CDR1 SEHNR, CDR2 FQNEAQ (reference sequence). CDR3 nucleotide sequence: TGTGCCAGCAGACCGACTAGCGGTAAAAACACAGATACGCAGTATTTT. It encodes CASRPTSGKNTDTQYF.

This rearrangement joins TRBV18 to TRBJ2-7, with 7 bases matching TRBD1. CDR3 length: 14 residues. Trimming took 2 bases from V and 7 from J; bases not matched to a gene: 8. CDR1 and CDR2 (germline): KGHSH, LQKENI. This CDR3 reads CASSPTTGFGEQYF. CDR3 DNA sequence: TGTGCCAGCTCACCAACGACAGGGTTTGGGGAGCAGTACTTC.

This clonotype was observed a few times. V and J are TRBV7-6 and TRBJ2-7, with D hard to call. CDR3 size: 12 residues. Germline CDR1 and CDR2: SGHVS and FNYEAQ. Trimming removed 5 bases from V and 5 bases from J, with 10 bases in between. CDR3 bases: TGTGCCAGCAGCCTTACCGAGGACGAGCAGTACTTC. Encoded protein: CASSLTEDEQYF.

V is TRBV7-9 and J is TRBJ2-2, with D unresolved. CDR3 length: 17 amino acids. Trimming left V 4 bases short and J 0 bases short, with 15 bases between. Germline V gives CDR1 SEHNR, CDR2 FQNEAQ (reference sequence). The CDR3: CASSSKVRQTNTGELFF. The DNA of the CDR3 is TGTGCCAGCAGCTCAAAAGTTCGGCAGACGAACACCGGGGAGCTGTTTTTT.

This clonotype was seen more than once but under ten times. The V gene is TRBV6-5, the J gene TRBJ2-3; the D gene is possibly TRBD2 (5 bases). V was pared by 7 bases and J by 6 bases, with 20 bases between. The CDR3 totals 15 residues. Germline CDR1 reads MNHEY; CDR2 reads SVGAGI. This chain's CDR3 is CASTPLRTAPDTQYF. The CDR3 nucleotides are TGTGCCAGCACTCCCCTTCGGACTGCCCCGGATACGCAGTATTTT.

On this clonotype: The CDR3 does not end in the conserved phenylalanine or tryptophan, so this is likely a read error. The chain uses TRBV12-3 or TRBV12-4 and TRBJ1-5, with 11 bases fitting TRBD1. V lost 2 bases, J lost 3 bases, and 6 bases stayed unmatched. This CDR3 has 17 residues. This CDR3 reads CASSLRTGGLVNQPQHA. The CDR3 nucleotides are TGTGCCAGCAGTTTAAGGACAGGGGGCTTGGTCAATCAGCCCCAGCATGCT.

This chain connects TRBV4-2 to TRBJ1-6; D is unclear. With 4 bases removed from V and 0 bases from J, the gap between germline ends came to 10 bases. CDR1 LGHNA and CDR2 YNFKEQ come from the germline V gene. The CDR3 contains 16 residues. The CDR3 DNA follows: TGTGCCAGCAGCCGGGAACAGAGCTCCTATAATTCACCCCTCCACTTT. Amino acid sequence: CASSREQSSYNSPLHF.